These 16 T cell receptor beta chains share one sample of origin, sequenced in a study of siplizumab effects on memory and regulatory T cells. Some clones are missing from TCRdb's copy, which holds only in-frame ones; the method was immunoSEQ multiplex PCR. The table records around 100,000 clones, more than 90% of them present only once. The source material was CD4+ T cells sorted from blood. Source of these receptors: a human donor in good health.

This clone turned up a few times. This chain links TRBV6-5 with TRBJ1-5; D is undetermined. Germline CDR1 is MNHEY and CDR2 is SVGAGI. Trimming cost V 2 bases and J 4 bases, with 6 bases left between them. The CDR3 spans 13 residues. CDR3 protein: CASSYIPNQPQHF. The CDR3 DNA sequence: TGTGCCAGCAGTTACATCCCGAATCAGCCCCAGCATTTT.

V is TRBV7-2 and J is TRBJ2-5; D not resolved. There are 16 residues in the CDR3. Trimming shortened V by 3 bases and J by 2 bases, and 16 bases separated the two germline ends. The germline CDR1 and CDR2 sequences are SGHTA and FQGNSA. CDR3 protein: CASSFYPRGPQETQYF. In DNA, the CDR3 is TGTGCCAGCAGCTTTTACCCCCGAGGACCTCAAGAGACCCAGTACTTC.

CDR3 residues: CAWRRPTSGRDTQYF. In DNA, the CDR3 is TGTGCCTGGAGAAGACCGACTAGCGGGAGAGATACGCAGTATTTT. The gene calls are TRBV30 and TRBJ2-3; 12 bases fit TRBD2. With V trimmed by 3 bases and J by 5 bases, 6 bases remained unmatched. The germline gives CDR1 GTSNPN, CDR2 SVGIG (reference sequence). The CDR3 loop spans 15 amino acids.

The J gene is TRBJ2-3, the V gene TRBV5-1; no definite D call. V lost 2 bases to trimming and J lost 0 bases, with 7 bases between them. The germline V gene encodes CDR1 SGHRS and CDR2 YFSETQ. The CDR3 is 14 amino acids. The CDR3 nucleotides are TGCGCCAGCAGCTTCAGACCGAGCACAGATACGCAGTATTTT. Amino acid sequence: CASSFRPSTDTQYF. Drawing the rest from reference TRBV5-1 and TRBJ2-3, the complete variable domain is KAGVTQTPRYLIKTRGQQVTLSCSPISGHRSVSWYQQTPGQGLQFLFEYFSETQRNKGNFPGRFSGRQFSNSRSEMNVSTLELGDSALYLCASSFRPSTDTQYFGPGTRLTVL.

The chain couples TRBV7-3 to TRBJ2-1; 10 bases line up with TRBD2. This CDR3 is 16 amino acids long. The germline V gene has CDR1 SGHTA and CDR2 FQGTGA. Trimming removed 5 bases from V and 10 bases from J; junction bases left unmatched: 14. The DNA for the CDR3 is TGTGCCAGCAGCCCCCAACCCTTCGGACTAGCGGACGAGCAGTTCTTC. This gives the protein CASSPQPFGLADEQFF.

This clone came up a few times. The V and J genes are TRBV28 and TRBJ2-3; 9 bases fit TRBD2. Per germline, CDR1 MDHEN and CDR2 SYDVKM. The CDR3 extends over 15 amino acids. J lost 6 bases, V lost 6 bases, and 10 bases had no gene match. As DNA, the CDR3 is TGTGCCAGCAGCCTTATAGCGGGGGCGGGGGATACGCAGTATTTT. It codes for CASSLIAGAGDTQYF.

A few counts support this clone. The V gene is TRBV10-1, the J gene TRBJ2-7; D may be TRBD1 or TRBD2 (6 bases each). Germline loops: CDR1 WNHNN, CDR2 SYGVQD (reference sequence). The CDR3 runs 14 residues. Deletions cut 8 bases from V and 5 bases from J, with 19 bases between. The CDR3 DNA is TGCGCCAGCGGCGGGACACAGGGTAGCAACGAGCAGTACTTC. Encoded protein: CASGGTQGSNEQYF.

J is TRBJ2-7 and V is TRBV7-2; TRBD2 agrees at 11 bases. The germline V gene has CDR1 SGHTA and CDR2 FQGNSA. The V segment lost 3 bases and the J segment 3 bases; nucleotides outside the gene matches: 13. This CDR3 contains 18 residues. The CDR3 loop is CASSFSVLAGGLSYEQYF. DNA for the CDR3: TGTGCCAGCAGCTTTTCGGTCCTAGCGGGGGGTCTGAGCTACGAGCAGTACTTC.

The V gene is TRBV5-1, the J gene TRBJ1-1; 9 nucleotides match TRBD1. This CDR3 contains 17 residues. Per the germline V gene, CDR1 is SGHRS and CDR2 is YFSETQ. The J segment lost 1 base and the V segment lost 5 bases, leaving 12 bases of the junction unmatched. CDR3 amino acids: CASRKRGTGYPNTEAFF. CDR3 in DNA: TGCGCCAGCAGGAAGAGGGGGACAGGGTACCCGAACACTGAAGCTTTCTTT. Supplemented by reference TRBV5-1 and TRBJ1-1, the full variable domain reads KAGVTQTPRYLIKTRGQQVTLSCSPISGHRSVSWYQQTPGQGLQFLFEYFSETQRNKGNFPGRFSGRQFSNSRSEMNVSTLELGDSALYLCASRKRGTGYPNTEAFFGQGTRLTVV.

The chain recombines TRBV30 with TRBJ1-1; D remains unclear. Germline V CDR1 and CDR2: GTSNPN, SVGIG (reference sequence). The CDR3 has 13 amino acids. The V end was cut by 1 base, the J end by 6 bases, with 12 bases between. The CDR3, as DNA: TGTGCCTGGAGTGCCTGGGAGGTGGCTGAAGCTTTCTTT. Residues: CAWSAWEVAEAFF.

The chain combines TRBV5-1 with TRBJ1-3; D is uncertain. Germline CDR1 is SGHRS and CDR2 is YFSETQ. The V gene lost 4 bases and the J gene lost 4 bases, with 6 bases spanning the gap. The CDR3 runs 12 residues. This CDR3 is CASSRPGNTIYF. CDR3 nucleotides: TGCGCCAGCAGCAGGCCCGGAAACACCATATATTTT.

Only one count was recorded for this clone. The chain couples TRBV7-2 to TRBJ1-3; D remains unclear. Per germline, CDR1 SGHTA and CDR2 FQGNSA. V lost 5 bases, J lost 5 bases, and 7 bases lay in between. CDR3 length: 12 amino acids. CDR3 in DNA: TGTGCCAGCAGCCCCAGTAGAAACACCATATATTTT. Protein sequence: CASSPSRNTIYF.

V is TRBV6-5 and J is TRBJ2-7; 10 bases match TRBD2. Germline V gene lookup returns CDR1 MNHEY and CDR2 SVGAGI. CDR3 length: 14 residues. The ends lost 2 bases at V and 3 bases at J; junction bases unmatched: 1. The CDR3 DNA is TGTGCCAGCAGTTACGAGCGGGGGGGCTACGAGCAGTACTTC. Translating gives CASSYERGGYEQYF.

The rearrangement links TRBV19 to TRBJ1-1, with D possibly matching TRBD1 (5 bases). V dropped 4 bases and J dropped 4 bases, with 13 bases sitting between them. CDR1 and CDR2 (germline): LNHDA, SQIVND (reference sequence). The CDR3 runs 14 residues. The CDR3 spells CASSTTGLGTEAFF. CDR3 bases: TGTGCCAGTAGTACGACGGGACTCGGCACTGAAGCTTTCTTT.

This clone was recorded only once. CDR3 nucleotides: TGTGCCAGCAGTGACACAGGTCCCCCGGGGGACATTCAGTACTTC. This translates into CASSDTGPPGDIQYF. The rearrangement links TRBV25-1 to TRBJ2-4; tentative D call: TRBD2 (6 bases). V was shortened by 3 bases and J by 8 bases, with 17 bases between the two germline ends. Germline CDR1 is MGHDK and CDR2 is SYGVNS. The CDR3 spans 15 residues.

This clone is a singleton in its sample. The same CDR3 can be traced to other DNA sequences in this sample. The chain uses TRBV18 and TRBJ1-2; D not certain. Trimming cost V 2 bases and J 0 bases, with 4 bases left between them. Germline assignment: CDR1 KGHSH and CDR2 LQKENI. This CDR3 comprises 13 residues. CDR3 bases: TGTGCCAGCTCACCAGCAGCTAACTATGGCTACACCTTC. Its protein product is CASSPAANYGYTF.